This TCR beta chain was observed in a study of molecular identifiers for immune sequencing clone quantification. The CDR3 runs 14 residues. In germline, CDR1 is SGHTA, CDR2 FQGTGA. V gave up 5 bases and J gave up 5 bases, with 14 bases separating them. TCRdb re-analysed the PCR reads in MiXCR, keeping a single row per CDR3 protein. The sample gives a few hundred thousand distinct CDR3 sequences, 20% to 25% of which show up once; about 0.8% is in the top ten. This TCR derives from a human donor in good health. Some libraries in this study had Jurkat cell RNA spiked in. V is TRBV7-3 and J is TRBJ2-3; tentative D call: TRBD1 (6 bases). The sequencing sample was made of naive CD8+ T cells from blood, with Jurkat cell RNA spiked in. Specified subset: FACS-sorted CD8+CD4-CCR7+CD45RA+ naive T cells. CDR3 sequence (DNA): TGTGCCAGCAGCCAGCAGGGGCTGGGAGATACGCAGTATTTT. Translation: CASSQQGLGDTQYF.